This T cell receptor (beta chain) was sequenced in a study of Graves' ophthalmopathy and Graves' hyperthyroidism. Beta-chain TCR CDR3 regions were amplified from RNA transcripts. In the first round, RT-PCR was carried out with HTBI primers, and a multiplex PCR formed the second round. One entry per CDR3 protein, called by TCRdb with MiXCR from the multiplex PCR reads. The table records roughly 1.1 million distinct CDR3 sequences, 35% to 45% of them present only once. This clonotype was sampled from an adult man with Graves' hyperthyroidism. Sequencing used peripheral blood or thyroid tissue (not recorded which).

The DNA for the CDR3 is TGTGCCATCAGTGAGCTTGGAGGGATGGAGACCCAGTACTTC. It codes for CAISELGGMETQYF. The genes are TRBV10-3 and TRBJ2-5, with D perhaps TRBD2 (6 bases). Germline CDR1 reads ENHRY; CDR2 reads SYGVKD. V was clipped by 2 bases and J by 5 bases, with 12 bases between them. The CDR3 loop spans 14 amino acids.